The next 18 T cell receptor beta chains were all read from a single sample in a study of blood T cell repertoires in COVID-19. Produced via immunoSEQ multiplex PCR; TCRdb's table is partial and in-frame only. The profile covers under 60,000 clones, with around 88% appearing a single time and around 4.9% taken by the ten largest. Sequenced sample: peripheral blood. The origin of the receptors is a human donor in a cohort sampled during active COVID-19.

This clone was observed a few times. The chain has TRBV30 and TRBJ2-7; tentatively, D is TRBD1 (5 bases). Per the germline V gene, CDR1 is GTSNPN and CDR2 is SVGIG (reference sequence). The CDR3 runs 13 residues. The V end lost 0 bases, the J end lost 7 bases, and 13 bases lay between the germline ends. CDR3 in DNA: TGTGCCTGGAGTGTCCCAGGGCTGTGGGAGCAGTACTTC. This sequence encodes CAWSVPGLWEQYF.

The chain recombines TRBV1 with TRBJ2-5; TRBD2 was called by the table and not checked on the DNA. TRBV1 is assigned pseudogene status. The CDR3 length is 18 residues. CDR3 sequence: CTSSQTFFGRGGVETQYF. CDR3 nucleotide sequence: TGCACCAGCAGCCAAACCTTCTTCGGGCGGGGGGGCGTGGAGACCCAGTACTTC.

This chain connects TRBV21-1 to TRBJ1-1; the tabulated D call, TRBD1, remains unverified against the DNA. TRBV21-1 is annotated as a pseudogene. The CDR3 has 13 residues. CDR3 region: CASSNQQNTEAFF. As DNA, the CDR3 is TGTGCCAGCAGCAATCAACAGAACACTGAAGCTTTCTTT.

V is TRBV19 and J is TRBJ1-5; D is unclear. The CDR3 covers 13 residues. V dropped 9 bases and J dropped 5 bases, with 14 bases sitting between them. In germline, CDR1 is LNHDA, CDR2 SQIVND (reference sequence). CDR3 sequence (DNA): TGTGCCAGCAAGGTACCAGGCGATCAGCCCCAGCATTTT. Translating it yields CASKVPGDQPQHF.

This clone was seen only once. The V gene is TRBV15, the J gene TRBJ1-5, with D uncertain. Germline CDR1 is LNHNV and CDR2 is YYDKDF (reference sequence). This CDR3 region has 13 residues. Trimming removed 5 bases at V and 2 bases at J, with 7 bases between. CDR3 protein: CATSRGGNQPQHF. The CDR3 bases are TGTGCCACCAGCCGTGGAGGCAATCAGCCCCAGCATTTT.

The CDR3 spells CASRQGGRSSYNSPLHF. The CDR3 bases are TGTGCCAGCAGACAAGGGGGTAGGAGTTCCTATAATTCACCCCTCCACTTT. V and J are TRBV11-2 and TRBJ1-6, with D possibly TRBD1 on 6 matching bases. There are 17 residues in the CDR3. The V and J ends lost 6 bases and 1 base respectively, with 16 bases between them. Germline V gives CDR1 SGHAT, CDR2 FQNNGV. The full variable domain, completed using reference TRBV11-2 and TRBJ1-6, is EAGVAQSPRYKIIEKRQSVAFWCNPISGHATLYWYQQILGQGPKLLIQFQNNGVVDDSQLPKDRFSAERLKGVDSTLKIQPAKLEDSAVYLCASRQGGRSSYNSPLHFGNGTRLTVT.

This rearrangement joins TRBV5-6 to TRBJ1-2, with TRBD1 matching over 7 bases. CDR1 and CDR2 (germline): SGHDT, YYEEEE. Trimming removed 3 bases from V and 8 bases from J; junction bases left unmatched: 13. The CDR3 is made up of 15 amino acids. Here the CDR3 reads CASSSDREGVDGYTF. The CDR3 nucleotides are TGTGCCAGCAGCTCCGACAGGGAAGGTGTGGACGGCTACACCTTC.

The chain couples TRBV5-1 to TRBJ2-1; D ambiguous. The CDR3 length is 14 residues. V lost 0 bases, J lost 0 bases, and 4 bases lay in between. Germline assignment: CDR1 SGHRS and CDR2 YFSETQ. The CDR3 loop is CASSLGSSYNEQFF. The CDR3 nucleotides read TGCGCCAGCAGCTTGGGTAGCTCCTACAATGAGCAGTTCTTC.

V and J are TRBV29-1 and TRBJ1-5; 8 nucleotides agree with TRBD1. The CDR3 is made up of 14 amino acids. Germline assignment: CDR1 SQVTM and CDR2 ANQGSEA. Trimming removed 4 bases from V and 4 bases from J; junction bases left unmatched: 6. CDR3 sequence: CSVGDGDRNQPQHF. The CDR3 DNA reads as TGCAGCGTTGGAGACGGGGACAGGAATCAGCCCCAGCATTTT.

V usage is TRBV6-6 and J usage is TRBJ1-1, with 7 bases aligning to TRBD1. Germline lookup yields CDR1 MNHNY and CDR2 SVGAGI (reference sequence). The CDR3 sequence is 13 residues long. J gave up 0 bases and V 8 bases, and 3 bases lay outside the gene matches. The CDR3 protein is CASAGTVNTEAFF. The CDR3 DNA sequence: TGTGCCAGCGCGGGGACAGTGAACACTGAAGCTTTCTTT.

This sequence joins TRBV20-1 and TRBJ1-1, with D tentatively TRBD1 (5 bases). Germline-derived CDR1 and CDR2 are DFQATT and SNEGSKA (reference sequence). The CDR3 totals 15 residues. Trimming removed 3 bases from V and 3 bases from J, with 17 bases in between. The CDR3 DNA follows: TGCAGTGCTAGTGGAATCAGGGTGGGGCACACTGAAGCTTTCTTT. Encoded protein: CSASGIRVGHTEAFF.

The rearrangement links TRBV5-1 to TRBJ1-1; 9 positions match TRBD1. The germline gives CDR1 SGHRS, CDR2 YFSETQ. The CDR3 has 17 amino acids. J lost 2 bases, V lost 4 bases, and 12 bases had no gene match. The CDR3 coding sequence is TGCGCCAGCAGCCTCCGACAGGGGGGGGGCTTTAACACTGAAGCTTTCTTT. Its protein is CASSLRQGGGFNTEAFF.

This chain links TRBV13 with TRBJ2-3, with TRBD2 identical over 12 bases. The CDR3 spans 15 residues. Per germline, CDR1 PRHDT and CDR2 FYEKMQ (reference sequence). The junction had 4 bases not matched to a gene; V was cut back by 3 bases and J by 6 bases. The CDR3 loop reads CASSFLAGGVDTQYF. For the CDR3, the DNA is TGTGCCAGCAGCTTTCTAGCGGGAGGGGTTGATACGCAGTATTTT. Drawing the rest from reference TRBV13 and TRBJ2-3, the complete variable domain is AAGVIQSPRHLIKEKRETATLKCYPIPRHDTVYWYQQGPGQDPQFLISFYEKMQSDKGSIPDRFSAQQFSDYHSELNMSSLELGDSALYFCASSFLAGGVDTQYFGPGTRLTVL.

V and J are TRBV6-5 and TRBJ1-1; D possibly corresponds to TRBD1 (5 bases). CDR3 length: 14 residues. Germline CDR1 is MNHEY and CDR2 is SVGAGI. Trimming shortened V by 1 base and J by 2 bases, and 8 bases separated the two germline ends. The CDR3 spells CASSYLDTNTEAFF. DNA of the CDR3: TGTGCCAGCAGTTACTTGGACACAAACACTGAAGCTTTCTTT.

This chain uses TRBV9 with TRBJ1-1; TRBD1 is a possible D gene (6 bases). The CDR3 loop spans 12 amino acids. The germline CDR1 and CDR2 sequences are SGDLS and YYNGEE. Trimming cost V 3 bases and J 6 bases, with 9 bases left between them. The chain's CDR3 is CASSGGLAEAFF. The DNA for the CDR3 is TGTGCCAGCAGCGGGGGGCTGGCTGAAGCTTTCTTT. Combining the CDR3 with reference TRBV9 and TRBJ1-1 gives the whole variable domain DSGVTQTPKHLITATGQRVTLRCSPRSGDLSVYWYQQSLDQGLQFLIQYYNGEERAKGNILERFSAQQFPDLHSELNLSSLELGDSALYFCASSGGLAEAFFGQGTRLTVV.

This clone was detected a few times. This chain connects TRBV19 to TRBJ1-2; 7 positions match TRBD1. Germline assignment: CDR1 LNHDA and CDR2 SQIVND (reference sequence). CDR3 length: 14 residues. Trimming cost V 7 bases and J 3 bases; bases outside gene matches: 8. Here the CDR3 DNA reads TGTGCCAGTATGAGGCAGCAGGGGGACTATGGCTACACCTTC. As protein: CASMRQQGDYGYTF.

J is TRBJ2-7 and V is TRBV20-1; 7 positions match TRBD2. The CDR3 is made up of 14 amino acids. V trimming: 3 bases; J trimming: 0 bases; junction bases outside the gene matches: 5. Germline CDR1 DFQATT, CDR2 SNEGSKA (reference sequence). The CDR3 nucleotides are TGCAGTGCTAGTGCGGGGGAGGGCTCCTACGAGCAGTACTTC. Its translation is CSASAGEGSYEQYF.

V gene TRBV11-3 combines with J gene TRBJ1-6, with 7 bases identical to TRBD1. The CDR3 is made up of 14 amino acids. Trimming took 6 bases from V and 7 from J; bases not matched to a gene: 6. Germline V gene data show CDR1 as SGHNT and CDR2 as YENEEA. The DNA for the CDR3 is TGTGCCAGCAGTCTGGGACAGCCGAATTCACCCCTCCACTTT. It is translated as CASSLGQPNSPLHF.